These 14 T cell receptor beta chains came from one sample sequenced in a study of shared T cell receptors in the human thymus. Clones were sequenced by immunoSEQ multiplex PCR, and TCRdb holds only the in-frame ones, with some missing. This table has over 350,000 clones, 85% to 95% appearing once. The sequenced sample consisted of thymocytes. The receptors originated from a human donor.

The chain has TRBV5-6 and TRBJ1-1, with a possible D match to TRBD1 (5 bases). Trimming took off 2 bases at V and 4 bases at J, with 18 bases between the two ends. This CDR3 comprises 16 residues. CDR1 SGHDT and CDR2 YYEEEE come from the germline V gene. The CDR3 protein is CASSLGEVGVGTEAFF. CDR3 sequence (DNA): TGTGCCAGCAGCTTAGGGGAGGTTGGGGTGGGCACTGAAGCTTTCTTT.

The chain links TRBV27 to TRBJ2-7, with 7 bases aligning to TRBD2. CDR3 size: 16 residues. CDR1 and CDR2 from the germline V gene are MNHEY and SMNVEV (reference sequence). V trimming: 5 bases; J trimming: 2 bases; junction bases outside the gene matches: 12. The CDR3 nucleotides are TGTGCCAGCAGTCCCCCCTGGCGGGAGCCTCCCTACGAGCAGTACTTC. It yields the protein CASSPPWREPPYEQYF.

V and J are TRBV7-4 and TRBJ1-2; D ambiguous. The germline V gene encodes CDR1 SGHVT and CDR2 SQSDAQ. Trimming stripped 0 bases from V and 8 bases from J, with 10 bases between. The CDR3 totals 13 residues. CDR3 nucleotides: TGTGCCAGCAGCTTAGCCCCCCCGATCGGCTACACCTTC. Amino acids: CASSLAPPIGYTF.

CDR3 protein: CASSFRNPPGTHQPQHF. CDR3 DNA sequence: TGTGCCAGCAGTTTTCGGAACCCGCCAGGGACTCATCAGCCCCAGCATTTT. The chain carries TRBV28 and TRBJ1-5, with a possible D match to TRBD1 (5 bases). The V end lost 3 bases, the J end lost 5 bases, and 20 bases lay between the germline ends. CDR1 is MDHEN and CDR2 is SYDVKM in the germline V gene. There are 17 residues in the CDR3.

This chain joins TRBV7-2 and TRBJ2-1; TRBD1 matches 9 bases. J gave up 4 bases and V 3 bases, and 1 base lay outside the gene matches. CDR1 and CDR2 from the germline V gene are SGHTA and FQGNSA. The CDR3 totals 14 residues. The CDR3 loop reads CASSLTGGYNEQFF. The CDR3 nucleotides read TGTGCCAGCAGCTTGACAGGGGGTTACAATGAGCAGTTCTTC.

This clone was recorded once. The chain joins TRBV28 to TRBJ2-1; 9 bases are shared with TRBD2. J was trimmed by 7 bases and V by 4 bases; bases with no gene match: 5. This CDR3 has 14 residues. Germline CDR1 MDHEN, CDR2 SYDVKM. CDR3 in DNA: TGTGCCAGCAGTTCGCCGGGACTAGCTAATGAGCAGTTCTTC. Translated, it gives CASSSPGLANEQFF.

V gene TRBV5-8 combines with J gene TRBJ2-2; 9 nucleotides line up with TRBD2. CDR3 length equals 16 residues. Trimming at V came to 0 bases and at J to 1 base, leaving 1 base not matched to a gene. Germline values: CDR1 SGHTS, CDR2 YDEGEE. The CDR3: CASSLGLAENTGELFF. The CDR3 nucleotides are TGTGCCAGCAGCTTGGGACTAGCGGAGAACACCGGGGAGCTGTTTTTT.

The V gene is TRBV5-1, the J gene TRBJ1-3; D is unresolved. The germline gives CDR1 SGHRS, CDR2 YFSETQ. The CDR3 loop spans 18 amino acids. V was shortened by 0 bases and J by 0 bases, with 16 bases between the two germline ends. CDR3 amino acids: CASSLAVTYSSSGNTIYF. For the CDR3, the DNA is TGCGCCAGCAGCTTGGCGGTGACTTACTCTAGCTCTGGAAACACCATATATTTT.

The chain joins TRBV15 to TRBJ1-5; tentative D call: TRBD1 (6 bases). Trimming cost V 0 bases and J 1 base, with 10 bases left between them. The CDR3 sequence is 16 residues long. Germline lookup yields CDR1 LNHNV and CDR2 YYDKDF (reference sequence). The CDR3 here is CATSRDHRESNQPQHF. In DNA form, the CDR3 reads TGTGCCACCAGCAGAGATCACAGGGAGAGCAATCAGCCCCAGCATTTT.

CDR3 in amino acids: CASSLRRYEIYEQYF. The CDR3, as DNA: TGTGCCAGCAGCTTAAGACGGTACGAGATCTACGAGCAGTACTTC. The rearrangement links TRBV7-8 to TRBJ2-7; D not certain. This CDR3 is 15 amino acids long. The V and J ends lost 2 bases and 3 bases respectively, with 14 bases between them. Per the germline V gene, CDR1 is SGHVS and CDR2 is FQNEAQ.

This chain links TRBV30 with TRBJ2-7; no definite D call. Germline V gene data show CDR1 as GTSNPN and CDR2 as SVGIG (reference sequence). The CDR3 extends over 16 amino acids. Trimming left V 2 bases short and J 1 base short, with 18 bases between. The CDR3, as DNA: TGTGCCTGGAGTTCCTTGACGGCCAAGAGATCCTACGAGCAGTACTTC. The encoded protein is CAWSSLTAKRSYEQYF. The full variable domain, completed using reference TRBV30 and TRBJ2-7, is SQTIHQWPATLVQPVGSPLSLECTVEGTSNPNLYWYRQAAGRGLQLLFYSVGIGQISSEVPQNLSASRPQDRQFILSSKKLLLSDSGFYLCAWSSLTAKRSYEQYFGPGTRLTVT.

The chain couples TRBV7-6 to TRBJ1-1, with 10 bases identical to TRBD1. The V segment lost 4 bases and the J segment 8 bases; nucleotides outside the gene matches: 10. In germline, CDR1 is SGHVS, CDR2 FNYEAQ. This CDR3 region has 15 residues. CDR3 region: CASSYRDRGYVEAFF. The CDR3 coding sequence is TGTGCCAGCAGCTACCGGGACAGGGGATATGTGGAAGCTTTCTTT. The variable domain in full, with the rest retrieved from reference TRBV7-6 and TRBJ1-1, is GAGVSQSPRYKVTKRGQDVALRCDPISGHVSLYWYRQALGQGPEFLTYFNYEAQQDKSGLPNDRFSAERPEGSISTLTIQRTEQRDSAMYRCASSYRDRGYVEAFFGQGTRLTVV.

This clone came up once. This sequence joins TRBV11-2 and TRBJ2-1; unclear D gene. The CDR3 is 13 amino acids. Trimming took off 3 bases at V and 10 bases at J, with 13 bases between the two ends. Germline loops: CDR1 SGHAT, CDR2 FQNNGV. The CDR3 DNA reads as TGTGCCAGCAGCTTCCGGCCCGGTTGGGAGCAGTTCTTC. Protein product: CASSFRPGWEQFF.

J is TRBJ2-1 and V is TRBV27, with 8 bases that match TRBD2. The CDR3 loop spans 15 amino acids. The germline gives CDR1 MNHEY, CDR2 SMNVEV (reference sequence). Germline trimming cut 5 bases from V and 6 bases from J; bases unmatched to any gene: 9. CDR3 in amino acids: CASSPHYAGGNEQFF. The CDR3 DNA sequence: TGTGCCAGCAGTCCCCACTACGCGGGAGGCAATGAGCAGTTCTTC.